A selection of T cell receptor beta chains follows, all from one sample in a study of regulatory T cells in long-lasting Graves disease. TCRdb re-analysed the multiplex PCR reads in MiXCR, keeping a single row per CDR3 protein. The data contain more than 450,000 distinct CDR3 sequences, 15% to 20% of them seen just once; the ten biggest clones take up over 9%. This sample also appeared in a second study, on T cells in Graves' hyperthyroidism and ophthalmopathy.

The source was peripheral blood mononuclear cells (PBMCs), collected at new diagnosis, from a patient treated with antithyroid drugs. The source is a middle-aged man with Graves disease. Each CDR3 is given with its conserved first and last residue. Each record gives: D gene, clone size, V gene, J gene, CDR3 DNA, CDR3 protein. The D gene is left open where the match is weak. Some rows have no size entry. The others give once, few or many, or a class for an expanded clone.

D: .; size: few; V: TRBV20-1; J: TRBJ2-5; DNA: TGCAGTGCTAGTCCGGGTCCTGGGGGGGAGACCCAGTACTTC; CDR3: CSASPGPGGETQYF
D: TRBD2; size: many; V: TRBV30; J: TRBJ2-7; DNA: TGTGCCTGGAGTGTAAGCGGGAGTTACGAGCAGTACTTC; CDR3: CAWSVSGSYEQYF
D: .; size: many; V: TRBV11-2; J: TRBJ1-1; DNA: TGTGCCAGCAAGTCGGTGGGTGAAGCTTTCTTT; CDR3: CASKSVGEAFF
D: TRBD1; size: few; V: TRBV20-1; J: TRBJ2-3; DNA: TGCAGTGCTTCACCTCTGACAGGGAGCACAGATACGCAGTATTTT; CDR3: CSASPLTGSTDTQYF
D: TRBD2; size: many; V: TRBV27; J: TRBJ2-3; DNA: TGTGCCAGCAGTATAGGGACTAGCGGGAGAACAGATACGCAGTATTTT; CDR3: CASSIGTSGRTDTQYF
D: TRBD2; size: .; V: TRBV5-5; J: TRBJ2-2; DNA: TGTGCCAGCAGCGGGGGTGGACTAGCGGGTGAGAGGACCGGGGAGCTGTTTTTT; CDR3: CASSGGGLAGERTGELFF
D: TRBD2; size: .; V: TRBV28; J: TRBJ2-1; DNA: TGTGCCAGCATACCGGGACTAGCGGGGAATGAGCAGTTCTTC; CDR3: CASIPGLAGNEQFF
D: TRBD1; size: .; V: TRBV29-1; J: TRBJ2-7; DNA: TGCAGCGTTGATACAGGGGTTACCTACGAGCAGTACTTC; CDR3: CSVDTGVTYEQYF
D: .; size: many; V: TRBV3-1; J: TRBJ2-3; DNA: TGTGCCAGCAGCCCTTACTTAAAGAGCACAGATACGCAGTATTTT; CDR3: CASSPYLKSTDTQYF
D: TRBD1; size: many; V: TRBV5-1; J: TRBJ2-7; DNA: TGCGCCAGCAGCCTCTGGGACAGCCTCAACGAGCAGTACTTC; CDR3: CASSLWDSLNEQYF
D: .; size: .; V: TRBV9; J: TRBJ2-2; DNA: TGTGCCAGCAGACGTGACTCGAACACCGGGGAGCTGTTTTTT; CDR3: CASRRDSNTGELFF
D: .; size: .; V: TRBV10-3; J: TRBJ2-7; DNA: TGTGCCATCAGTGAAGGGTACATCACCTACGAGCAGTACTTC; CDR3: CAISEGYITYEQYF
D: .; size: few; V: TRBV6-1; J: TRBJ1-5; DNA: TGTGCCAGCAGTGAATCCGGGGGCTTCCAGCCCCAGCATTTT; CDR3: CASSESGGFQPQHF
D: .; size: many; V: TRBV28; J: TRBJ2-7; DNA: TGTGCCAGCATAAACGGCCCAATCAATGGCGAGCAGTACTTC; CDR3: CASINGPINGEQYF
D: .; size: many; V: TRBV7-9; J: TRBJ2-7; DNA: TGTGCCAGCAGCCCCCGAATCCCGTCCTACGAGCAGTACTTC; CDR3: CASSPRIPSYEQYF
D: .; size: .; V: TRBV28; J: TRBJ1-2; DNA: TGTGCCAGCAGTTACCCAACCGGGGGCCTTGGCTACACCTTC; CDR3: CASSYPTGGLGYTF
D: TRBD2; size: few; V: TRBV19; J: TRBJ2-5; DNA: TGTGCCAGTAGTATTAGCGGGAGTGTTCAAGAGACCCAGTACTTC; CDR3: CASSISGSVQETQYF
D: .; size: many; V: TRBV3-1; J: TRBJ1-4; DNA: TGTGCCAGCAGCCAAGAGGCCTCAACTAATGAAAAACTGTTTTTT; CDR3: CASSQEASTNEKLFF